This paragraph covers one T cell receptor (beta chain) sequence. Original methodology: Researchers report that nucleated cell counts were estimated from reference gene primer amplification. Profiled with immunoSEQ multiplex PCR; TCRdb holds only in-frame clones, not every one. V, J and clone size were drawn from that table, and D and trimming were deduced from the DNA. The sample carries hundreds of thousands of clones, 87% recorded once. The record originates from a study of blood T cell repertoires in COVID-19. Germline V gene lookup returns CDR1 MGHRA and CDR2 YSYEKL. Trimming removed 1 base at V and 0 bases at J, with 18 bases between. The CDR3 length is 19 residues.

This chain links TRBV4-1 with TRBJ2-2, with D perhaps TRBD2 (6 bases). This sequence originates from a woman aged 30 to 39 with acute COVID-19. Sequences were obtained from PBMCs or T cells enriched from blood (not recorded which). The CDR3 coding sequence is TGCGCCAGCAGCCAAGGCTCGGGTCTAGCGATCGCGAACACCGGGGAGCTGTTTTTT. This codes for CASSQGSGLAIANTGELFF.